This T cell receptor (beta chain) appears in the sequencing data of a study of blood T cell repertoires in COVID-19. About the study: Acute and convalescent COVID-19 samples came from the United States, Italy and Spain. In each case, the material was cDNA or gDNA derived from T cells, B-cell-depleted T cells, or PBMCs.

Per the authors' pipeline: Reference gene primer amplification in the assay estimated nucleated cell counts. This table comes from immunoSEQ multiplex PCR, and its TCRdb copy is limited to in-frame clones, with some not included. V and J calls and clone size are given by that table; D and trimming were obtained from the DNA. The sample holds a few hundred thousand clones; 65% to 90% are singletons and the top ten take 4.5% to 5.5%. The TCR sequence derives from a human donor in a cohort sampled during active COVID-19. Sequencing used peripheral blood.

The CDR3 protein is CASSLSGAQTDTQYF. DNA for the CDR3: TGTGCCAGCAGTTTATCTGGGGCGCAAACAGATACGCAGTATTTT. This chain uses TRBV27 with TRBJ2-3, with D possibly TRBD1 on 5 matching bases. With 0 bases removed from V and 3 bases from J, the gap between germline ends came to 10 bases. The CDR3 sequence is 15 residues long. Germline CDR1 reads MNHEY; CDR2 reads SMNVEV (reference sequence).